This TCR beta chain originates from a study of CD8 T cells in Susac syndrome (dated by TCRdb to the late 2010s). Concerning the study at large: Of the Susac syndrome patients who were sequenced, about six had clinically active disease and eight were in clinical remission. At blood withdrawal, Susac syndrome patients were therapy-naive, treated with corticosteroids (with IVIg additionally given to some), or treated with IVIg alone. Repertoire sequencing was used to test whether CD8+ T cell activation and differentiation in Susac syndrome was antigen driven.

The paper's findings and limits, for the study overall: The number of individuals in the TCR sequencing and HLA analysis was recognized as being relatively small. In the CD4+ T cell repertoire of Susac syndrome patients, clonal expansion was not detected.

RNA was extracted using the RNeasy kit, and about 0.45 to 1 ug of the RNA was reverse transcribed with random hexamers. TCR beta CDR3 regions were amplified with the immunoSEQ multiplex PCR assay covering 54 Vbeta and 13 Jbeta segments. PCR amplification bias was corrected by using a synthetic template baseline for primer optimization and computational correction. On the authors' methods: Only productive sequences were kept, with reads annotated to V, D and J genes according to IMGT and analyzed in immunoSEQ Analyzer. To calculate clonality, Shannon entropy was normalized by log2 of the number of productive unique sequences and then subtracted from one. Public and private clones were assessed among the 100 most prevalent clones of each patient and control. A clone was defined as Susac-specific if it was absent from the healthy and MS cohorts, from about a thousand published viral clones and from other ImmuneACCESS disease sequences. The raw public data were reprocessed by TCRdb itself: fastp quality trimming at Q25, MiXCR clonotype calling, in-frame beta chains only. Identical CDR3 protein sequences are pooled into one entry, listed with their most common genes and DNA. What appears here as the V and J calls and clone size reflects TCRdb's work, not the paper's. The sample table lists 110,000 to 150,000 distinct CDR3 sequences, 95% of them with a count of one. Of the sample, over 0.075% falls within the top ten clones.

High-throughput TCR beta sequencing profiled peripheral blood CD8+ and CD4+ T cells from healthy donors, Susac syndrome patients and multiple sclerosis patients. The Susac syndrome patients fulfilled recently defined diagnostic criteria for definite or probable disease. Bulk CD8+ and CD4+ T cells were purified by magnetic negative isolation, while CD8+ TEMRA cells were enriched using FACS. Blood was drawn into EDTA tubes, processed within 24 hours, and PBMCs were isolated by density gradient centrifugation. PBMCs intended for TCR sequencing were frozen in liquid nitrogen and were later thawed in a 37 degrees C water bath. The sorted or isolated CD4+, CD8+ and CD8+ TEMRA cells had a purity of 90% or higher. Worth noting for this clonotype: No antigen is known for it. Per-nucleotide qualities are absent, and no much larger clonotype sits a single base away.

The junction carries 23 bases between V and J, which are trimmed by 4 bases and 11 bases respectively. According to the germline V gene, CDR1 reads MGHDK and CDR2 reads SYGVNS. The CDR3 measures 15 amino acids from cysteine to phenylalanine. The kept DNA is CDR3 alone, 45 bases in frame from the first base. This TCR was recovered from a human donor with Susac syndrome. The chain couples TRBV25-1 to TRBJ2-5; D gene: possibly TRBD2, on 6 matching bases. Sequencing was done on a sample of CD4+ T cells from PBMCs. The CDR3 corresponds to CASSAGASVGGRQYF. DNA sequence: TGTGCCAGCAGTGCTGGGGCTAGCGTGGGGGGTAGGCAGTACTTC.